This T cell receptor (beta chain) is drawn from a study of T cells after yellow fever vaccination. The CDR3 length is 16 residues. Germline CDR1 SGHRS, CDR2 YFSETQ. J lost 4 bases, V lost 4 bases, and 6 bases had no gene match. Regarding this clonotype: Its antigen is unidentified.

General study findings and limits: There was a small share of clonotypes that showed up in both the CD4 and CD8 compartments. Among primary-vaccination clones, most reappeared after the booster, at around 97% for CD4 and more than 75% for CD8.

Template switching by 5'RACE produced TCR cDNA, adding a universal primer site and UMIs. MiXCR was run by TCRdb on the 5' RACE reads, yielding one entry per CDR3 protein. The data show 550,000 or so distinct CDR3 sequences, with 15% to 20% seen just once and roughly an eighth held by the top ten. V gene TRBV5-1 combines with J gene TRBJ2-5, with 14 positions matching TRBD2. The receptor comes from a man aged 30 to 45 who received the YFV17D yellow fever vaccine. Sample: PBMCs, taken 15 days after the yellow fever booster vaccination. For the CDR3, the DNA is TGCGCCAGCAGCCTACAAGGACTAGCGGGAGGAGAGACCCAGTACTTC. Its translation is CASSLQGLAGGETQYF.